Listed here are 26 T cell receptor beta chains from one sample, sequenced in a study of beta chain features in type 1 diabetes. General observations from the study: Shorter TCRB CDR3s, moderately but significantly so, were found in Type 1 diabetes patients in all four CD4+ subsets.

The isolated RNA, all of it, was reverse transcribed, so expressed TCRB transcripts were what got sequenced. Assay: immunoSEQ multiplex PCR; the TCRdb copy retains only in-frame clones and omits some. Altogether around 26,000 clones are present, about 71% being singletons, with the ten largest covering 0.95% to 1.3%. No antigen has been identified for these receptors. The sequenced sample was stem cell memory CD4+ T cells from blood. These TCRs come from a woman in her 40s with type 1 diabetes.

The CDR3 here is CASSPQGIGQETQYF. Here the CDR3 DNA reads TGCGCCAGCAGTCCACAGGGGATTGGCCAAGAGACCCAGTACTTC. The chain recombines TRBV5-1 with TRBJ2-5, with TRBD1 identical over 7 bases. The CDR3 length is 15 residues. V shed 5 bases and J 1 base; nucleotides not matched to a gene: 8. Looked up from germline, CDR1 is SGHRS and CDR2 is YFSETQ.

The V and J genes are TRBV7-2 and TRBJ2-5; 13 bases map to TRBD2. The J call may be faulty, since TRBJ2-7 better matches the DNA end. The CDR3 runs 16 residues. Germline lookup yields CDR1 SGHTA and CDR2 FQGNSA. CDR3 region: CASSYRLAGGPHEQYF. The CDR3 DNA sequence: TGTGCCAGCAGCTACCGACTAGCGGGGGGCCCCCACGAGCAGTACTTC.

The J gene is TRBJ1-2, the V gene TRBV6-5, with D uncertain. Germline CDR1 is MNHEY and CDR2 is SVGAGI. The V end was cut by 4 bases, the J end by 2 bases, with 5 bases between. This CDR3 has 12 residues. DNA for the CDR3: TGTGCCAGCAGTTCCCTGAACTATGGCTACACCTTC. Protein product: CASSSLNYGYTF.

This chain links TRBV6-1 with TRBJ1-2, with D possibly TRBD1 on 6 matching bases. Deletions cut 5 bases from V and 0 bases from J, with 13 bases between. Germline V gene lookup returns CDR1 MNHNS and CDR2 SASEGT. The CDR3 contains 15 residues. The CDR3, as DNA: TGTGCCAGCAGTAGTCGGGACAAAGCTAACTATGGCTACACCTTC. This translates into CASSSRDKANYGYTF.

The V and J genes are TRBV4-3 and TRBJ2-1; D call uncertain. CDR3 length: 13 residues. Between the trimmed V and J ends, which lost 0 bases and 7 bases, there was a span of 7 bases. Germline CDR1 reads LGHNA; CDR2 reads YSLEER. CDR3: CASSQERSNEQFF. The DNA for the CDR3 is TGCGCCAGCAGCCAAGAACGGAGTAATGAGCAGTTCTTC.

This clone was counted once. V usage is TRBV7-9 and J usage is TRBJ2-5; 9 bases match TRBD1. This CDR3 spans 14 amino acids. The V gene end was trimmed by 4 bases and the J gene end by 3 bases; junction bases not matched to a gene: 3. Per the germline V gene, CDR1 is SEHNR and CDR2 is FQNEAQ (reference sequence). CDR3 protein: CASSSRTGEETQYF. The CDR3 nucleotides are TGTGCCAGCAGCTCCCGGACAGGGGAAGAGACCCAGTACTTC. Filled out from reference TRBV7-9 and TRBJ2-5, the complete variable domain reads DTGVSQNPRHKITKRGQNVTFRCDPISEHNRLYWYRQTLGQGPEFLTYFQNEAQLEKSRLLSDRFSAERPKGSFSTLEIQRTEQGDSAMYLCASSSRTGEETQYFGPGTRLLVL.

This clone was picked up one time. The rearrangement uses TRBV5-8 and TRBJ1-2; a possible D gene is TRBD1 (6 bases). Trimming stripped 6 bases from V and 4 bases from J, with 19 bases between. The length of the CDR3 is 15 residues. CDR1 is SGHTS, CDR2 YDEGEE, per germline. CDR3 nucleotides: TGTGCCAGCACCCTCACCGGACAGCCGGGCTATGGCTACACCTTC. It yields the protein CASTLTGQPGYGYTF.

This chain joins TRBV4-3 and TRBJ2-5, with 11 bases lining up with TRBD2. This CDR3 comprises 15 residues. CDR1 LGHNA and CDR2 YSLEER come from the germline V gene. V lost 4 bases to trimming and J lost 4 bases; unmatched junction nucleotides: 5. CDR3 in DNA: TGCGCCAGCAGCCCCGGTAGCGGGAGGGTAGAGACCCAGTACTTC. Protein: CASSPGSGRVETQYF.

The chain carries TRBV7-8 and TRBJ2-4; tentatively, D is TRBD1 (6 bases). Germline CDR1 is SGHVS and CDR2 is FQNEAQ. The V end was cut by 0 bases, the J end by 5 bases, with 11 bases between. The CDR3 sequence is 15 residues long. DNA of the CDR3: TGTGCCAGCAGCTTAGCGTACAGGGATGAAAACATTCAGTACTTC. As protein: CASSLAYRDENIQYF.

This sequence joins TRBV7-9 and TRBJ2-7; D ambiguous. Germline CDR1 SEHNR, CDR2 FQNEAQ (reference sequence). Trimming took off 0 bases at V and 0 bases at J, with 6 bases between the two ends. The CDR3 spans 14 residues. The CDR3 DNA reads TGTGCCAGCAGCTTAGCCGTGAGCTCCTACGAGCAGTACTTC. Amino acids: CASSLAVSSYEQYF.

This chain uses TRBV19 with TRBJ1-5; maybe TRBD1 (6 bases). Germline loops: CDR1 LNHDA, CDR2 SQIVND (reference sequence). CDR3 size: 15 residues. V lost 8 bases to trimming and J lost 1 base, with 15 bases between them. CDR3 bases: TGTGCCAGTGTAAAACAGGGAAGCAGCAATCAGCCCCAGCATTTT. The encoded protein is CASVKQGSSNQPQHF.

This chain connects TRBV2 to TRBJ1-1; weak D call: TRBD1 (6 bases). The CDR3 has 12 residues. With 11 bases removed from V and 4 bases from J, the gap between germline ends came to 14 bases. The germline V gene has CDR1 SNHLY and CDR2 FYNNEI. The CDR3 sequence: CAWRQVGTEAFF. The CDR3 DNA reads TGTGCCTGGAGACAGGTAGGCACTGAAGCTTTCTTT. Based on the CDR3 plus reference TRBV2 and TRBJ1-1, the full variable domain is EPEVTQTPSHQVTQMGQEVILRCVPISNHLYFYWYRQILGQKVEFLVSFYNNEISEKSEIFDDQFSVERPDGSNFTLKIRSTKLEDSAMYFCAWRQVGTEAFFGQGTRLTVV.

V is TRBV9 and J is TRBJ2-2; 7 bases are shared with TRBD2. Germline CDR1 and CDR2: SGDLS and YYNGEE. The CDR3 extends over 14 amino acids. V was pared by 5 bases and J by 0 bases, with 1 base of the junction left unmatched. The CDR3 protein is CASRLAANTGELFF. The CDR3 DNA sequence: TGTGCCAGCAGGCTAGCGGCGAACACCGGGGAGCTGTTTTTT.

This clone was counted a few times. V and J are TRBV7-2 and TRBJ1-2; possible D gene TRBD1, 5 bases. From germline, CDR1 is SGHTA and CDR2 FQGNSA. Trimming stripped 0 bases from V and 6 bases from J, with 11 bases between. This CDR3 contains 14 residues. CDR3 nucleotides: TGTGCCAGCAGCTTAGCCGGGCTCAGGGATGGCTACACCTTC. This codes for CASSLAGLRDGYTF.

This clone was recorded only once. The chain's CDR3 is CASSQDFRDRAEKLFF. For the CDR3, the DNA is TGCGCCAGCAGCCAAGATTTCCGGGACAGGGCTGAAAAACTGTTTTTT. V is TRBV4-3 and J is TRBJ1-4; 9 positions match TRBD1. Per the germline V gene, CDR1 is LGHNA and CDR2 is YSLEER. The CDR3 contains 16 residues. The junction had 6 bases not matched to a gene; V was cut back by 0 bases and J by 7 bases.

The chain employs TRBV5-4 and TRBJ2-3, with a possible D match to TRBD1 (7 bases). Germline values: CDR1 SGHNT, CDR2 YYREEE (reference sequence). This CDR3 has 17 amino acids. V was cut by 0 bases and J by 2 bases, with 16 bases left in between. In DNA form, the CDR3 reads TGTGCCAGCAGCTTGGGTCGTCAGGGGGGACTCACAGATACGCAGTATTTT. Amino acid sequence: CASSLGRQGGLTDTQYF.

V is TRBV10-3 and J is TRBJ1-5, with 11 bases aligning to TRBD1. Germline V lookup: CDR1 ENHRY, CDR2 SYGVKD. The ends lost 9 bases at V and 2 bases at J; junction bases unmatched: 9. This CDR3 has 16 amino acids. The CDR3 DNA sequence: TGTGCCATAGGGGACAGGGGGAGAGGAGGCAATCAGCCCCAGCATTTT. Its translation is CAIGDRGRGGNQPQHF.

This clone was recorded once. This chain joins TRBV25-1 and TRBJ2-3, with TRBD2 matching over 13 bases. This CDR3 has 16 amino acids. Unmatched junction bases numbered 6, after V lost 4 bases and J lost 5 bases. The germline V gene has CDR1 MGHDK and CDR2 SYGVNS. The CDR3 loop reads CASSAGLAGVRDTQYF. The CDR3, as DNA: TGTGCCAGCAGTGCCGGACTAGCGGGAGTGCGAGATACGCAGTATTTT.

This rearrangement joins TRBV7-6 to TRBJ2-7, with a tentative D call TRBD2 (6 bases). The CDR3 covers 13 residues. Germline CDR1 SGHVS, CDR2 FNYEAQ. With 4 bases removed from V and 2 bases from J, the gap between germline ends came to 9 bases. CDR3: CASSSAGPYEQYF. CDR3 nucleotides: TGTGCCAGCAGCTCGGCGGGGCCCTACGAGCAGTACTTC.

This clone showed up just a few times. Here the CDR3 DNA reads TGTGCCAGCAGCTTAGCGCGTAGACAGTCAGAGGGCTACACCTTC. It is translated as CASSLARRQSEGYTF. The chain recombines TRBV7-2 with TRBJ1-2; the D gene is possibly TRBD1 (5 bases). The V gene lost 0 bases and the J gene lost 8 bases, with 16 bases spanning the gap. Germline CDR1 and CDR2: SGHTA and FQGNSA. The CDR3 has 15 residues.

The V call is TRBV13, the J call TRBJ2-4, with D perhaps matching TRBD1 (6 bases). The CDR3 contains 17 residues. V was pared by 1 base and J by 0 bases, with 13 bases between. The germline CDR1 and CDR2 sequences are PRHDT and FYEKMQ (reference sequence). The CDR3 spells CASSLAGRGLAKNIQYF. In nucleotides, the CDR3 is TGTGCCAGCAGCTTAGCGGGCAGGGGCCTAGCCAAAAACATTCAGTACTTC. The variable domain in full, completed from reference TRBV13 and TRBJ2-4, reads AAGVIQSPRHLIKEKRETATLKCYPIPRHDTVYWYQQGPGQDPQFLISFYEKMQSDKGSIPDRFSAQQFSDYHSELNMSSLELGDSALYFCASSLAGRGLAKNIQYFGAGTRLSVL.

The chain recombines TRBV11-3 with TRBJ1-4; 7 nucleotides match TRBD1. Germline CDR1 reads SGHNT; CDR2 reads YENEEA. The CDR3 consists of 14 residues. V shed 4 bases, J shed 5 bases, and the junction held 4 bases outside the gene matches. The CDR3: CASSSGQLNEKLFF. The CDR3 nucleotides read TGTGCCAGCAGCTCGGGACAGTTAAATGAAAAACTGTTTTTT.

This clone was seen a few times. This rearrangement joins TRBV7-2 to TRBJ2-7, with D maybe TRBD2 (6 bases). Germline V CDR1 and CDR2: SGHTA, FQGNSA. This CDR3 spans 13 amino acids. V dropped 4 bases and J dropped 2 bases, with 9 bases sitting between them. DNA for the CDR3: TGTGCCAGCAGCTCGGAGCGGGCCTACGAGCAGTACTTC. This sequence encodes CASSSERAYEQYF.

This sequence joins TRBV7-9 and TRBJ2-1, with D unclear. The CDR3 loop spans 14 amino acids. CDR1 and CDR2 (germline): SEHNR, FQNEAQ (reference sequence). Trimming shortened V by 0 bases and J by 5 bases, and 8 bases separated the two germline ends. The CDR3 sequence is CASSLARRDNEQFF. In DNA, the CDR3 is TGTGCCAGCAGCTTAGCGAGACGGGACAATGAGCAGTTCTTC.

The chain is built from TRBV10-3 and TRBJ1-2, with a possible D match to TRBD1 (6 bases). The ends were cut back, 3 bases at V and 2 bases at J, with 10 bases in the middle. The CDR3 loop spans 14 amino acids. Per germline, CDR1 ENHRY and CDR2 SYGVKD. Here the CDR3 reads CAISDRGANYGYTF. DNA for the CDR3: TGTGCCATCAGTGATCGGGGGGCCAACTATGGCTACACCTTC.

The rearrangement links TRBV7-9 to TRBJ1-4; 7 bases are a match to TRBD1. The CDR3 is made up of 16 amino acids. Trimming at V came to 5 bases and at J to 3 bases, leaving 9 bases not matched to a gene. Germline CDR1 reads SEHNR; CDR2 reads FQNEAQ (reference sequence). Written as DNA, the CDR3 is TGTGCCAGCAGCCCCCCAGGGGGGTGGGCTAATGAAAAACTGTTTTTT. Residues: CASSPPGGWANEKLFF. Based on the CDR3 plus reference TRBV7-9 and TRBJ1-4, the full variable domain is DTGVSQNPRHKITKRGQNVTFRCDPISEHNRLYWYRQTLGQGPEFLTYFQNEAQLEKSRLLSDRFSAERPKGSFSTLEIQRTEQGDSAMYLCASSPPGGWANEKLFFGSGTQLSVL.